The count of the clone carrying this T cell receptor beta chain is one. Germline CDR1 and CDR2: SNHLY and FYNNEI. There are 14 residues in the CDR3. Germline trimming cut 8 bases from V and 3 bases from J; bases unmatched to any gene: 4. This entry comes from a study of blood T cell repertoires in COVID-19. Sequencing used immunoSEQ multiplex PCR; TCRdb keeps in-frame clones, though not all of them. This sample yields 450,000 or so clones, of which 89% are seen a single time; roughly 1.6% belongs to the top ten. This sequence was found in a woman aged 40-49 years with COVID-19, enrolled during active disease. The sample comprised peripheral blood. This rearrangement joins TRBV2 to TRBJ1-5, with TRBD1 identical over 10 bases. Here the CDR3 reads CASAGTGDNQPQHF. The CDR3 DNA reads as TGTGCCAGCGCGGGGACAGGGGACAATCAGCCCCAGCATTTT.